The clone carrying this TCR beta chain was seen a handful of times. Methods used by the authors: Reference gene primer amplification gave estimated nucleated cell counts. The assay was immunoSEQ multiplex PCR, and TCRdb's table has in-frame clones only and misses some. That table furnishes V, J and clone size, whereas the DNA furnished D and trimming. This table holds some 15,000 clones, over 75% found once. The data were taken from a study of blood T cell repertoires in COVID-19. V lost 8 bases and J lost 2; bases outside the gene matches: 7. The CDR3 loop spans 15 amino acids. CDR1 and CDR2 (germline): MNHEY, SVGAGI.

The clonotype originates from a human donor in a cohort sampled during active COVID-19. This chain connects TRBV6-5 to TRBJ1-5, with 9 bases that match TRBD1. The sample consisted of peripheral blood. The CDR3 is CASDRDRAGNQPQHF. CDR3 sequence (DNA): TGTGCCAGCGACCGGGACAGGGCTGGCAATCAGCCCCAGCATTTT.